These T cell receptor beta chains were read from a single sample in a study of T cells in Graves' hyperthyroidism and ophthalmopathy. MiXCR, run by TCRdb on the multiplex PCR reads, gives a single entry per CDR3 protein. The sample yields about 740,000 distinct CDR3 sequences, approximately 14% seen once. Sequencing was performed on blood. Receptors were obtained from a woman aged 18-29 years with Graves' hyperthyroidism. Both conserved end residues are trimmed from each CDR3. The order of the fields is CDR3 length, V gene, J gene, CDR3 protein.

cdr3_length: 16
v_call: TRBV7-9
j_call: TRBJ2-6
cdr3_aa: ASSLKGPGNSGANVPT

cdr3_length: 17
v_call: TRBV4-3
j_call: TRBJ1-1
cdr3_aa: ASSQARGSDRARDTEAF

cdr3_length: 10
v_call: TRBV6-2/TRBV6-3
j_call: TRBJ1-2
cdr3_aa: ASSATGDGYT

cdr3_length: 11
v_call: TRBV20-1
j_call: TRBJ1-1
cdr3_aa: SARNRRTTEAF

cdr3_length: 12
v_call: TRBV2
j_call: TRBJ1-1
cdr3_aa: ASRKQDRVSEAF

cdr3_length: 11
v_call: TRBV20-1
j_call: TRBJ2-7
cdr3_aa: SANLREYNEQY

cdr3_length: 11
v_call: TRBV20-1
j_call: TRBJ2-1
cdr3_aa: SARTGRYNEQF

cdr3_length: 13
v_call: TRBV3-1
j_call: TRBJ2-7
cdr3_aa: ASSQDVMGAYEQY

cdr3_length: 15
v_call: TRBV5-8
j_call: TRBJ1-6
cdr3_aa: ASNLRSGSSYNSPLH

cdr3_length: 13
v_call: TRBV28
j_call: TRBJ2-2
cdr3_aa: ASSIGGRVTGELF

cdr3_length: 13
v_call: TRBV18
j_call: TRBJ2-7
cdr3_aa: ASSPGTSGAYEQY

cdr3_length: 17
v_call: TRBV11-3
j_call: TRBJ2-2
cdr3_aa: ASSPWSAGRAANTGELF

cdr3_length: 14
v_call: TRBV3-1
j_call: TRBJ2-1
cdr3_aa: ASTPPTSGRGNEQF

cdr3_length: 13
v_call: TRBV2
j_call: TRBJ2-1
cdr3_aa: ASTARDRTSGEQF

cdr3_length: 12
v_call: TRBV24-1
j_call: TRBJ2-3
cdr3_aa: ATSDLAGDGTQY

cdr3_length: 11
v_call: TRBV6-1
j_call: TRBJ2-1
cdr3_aa: ASSRLLGDEQF

cdr3_length: 13
v_call: TRBV6-1
j_call: TRBJ2-1
cdr3_aa: ASSYRTTGGGEQF

cdr3_length: 14
v_call: TRBV28
j_call: TRBJ2-5
cdr3_aa: ASSYRDSGGGETQY

cdr3_length: 12
v_call: TRBV7-9
j_call: TRBJ2-4
cdr3_aa: ASEKTSGQNIQY

cdr3_length: 15
v_call: TRBV6-1
j_call: TRBJ2-2
cdr3_aa: ASRSLRTSPNTGELF

cdr3_length: 15
v_call: TRBV5-6
j_call: TRBJ1-5
cdr3_aa: ASSLLSHDRGNQPQH

cdr3_length: 17
v_call: TRBV28
j_call: TRBJ2-2
cdr3_aa: ASSNGGLRGRQNTGELF

cdr3_length: 11
v_call: TRBV30
j_call: TRBJ1-2
cdr3_aa: AWGRDRTNGYT

cdr3_length: 13
v_call: TRBV3-1
j_call: TRBJ1-2
cdr3_aa: ASSPRGQTPGGYT

cdr3_length: 17
v_call: TRBV6-5
j_call: TRBJ2-1
cdr3_aa: ASSYSLGTSGSGYNEQF

cdr3_length: 12
v_call: TRBV24-1
j_call: TRBJ2-3
cdr3_aa: ATSVQGNTDTQY

cdr3_length: 12
v_call: TRBV18
j_call: TRBJ2-1
cdr3_aa: ASSPGVRDPEQF

cdr3_length: 13
v_call: TRBV6-2/TRBV6-3
j_call: TRBJ2-1
cdr3_aa: ASQGLAGSYNEQF

cdr3_length: 12
v_call: TRBV5-1
j_call: TRBJ2-3
cdr3_aa: ASSTGLSADTQY

cdr3_length: 12
v_call: TRBV11-2
j_call: TRBJ2-7
cdr3_aa: ASSGHRGPYEQY

cdr3_length: 13
v_call: TRBV20-1
j_call: TRBJ2-1
cdr3_aa: SARVVPPRYNEQF

cdr3_length: 14
v_call: TRBV18
j_call: TRBJ2-7
cdr3_aa: ASSPLVGTGFDEQY

cdr3_length: 13
v_call: TRBV4-3
j_call: TRBJ2-1
cdr3_aa: ASSQYETSRHEQF

cdr3_length: 10
v_call: TRBV30
j_call: TRBJ1-2
cdr3_aa: AWTPGYYGYT

cdr3_length: 14
v_call: TRBV11-2
j_call: TRBJ2-3
cdr3_aa: ASRIGTGITTDTQY

cdr3_length: 13
v_call: TRBV7-9
j_call: TRBJ2-5
cdr3_aa: ASSPVGQGVETQY

cdr3_length: 15
v_call: TRBV29-1
j_call: TRBJ2-7
cdr3_aa: SVEIRDRGLLPYEQY

cdr3_length: 13
v_call: TRBV25-1
j_call: TRBJ1-4
cdr3_aa: ASSHMGDRHEKLF

cdr3_length: 11
v_call: TRBV28
j_call: TRBJ2-1
cdr3_aa: ASTENHYNEQF

cdr3_length: 12
v_call: TRBV27
j_call: TRBJ2-7
cdr3_aa: ASSLGGSYYEQY

cdr3_length: 13
v_call: TRBV19
j_call: TRBJ2-3
cdr3_aa: ASSILGLADGTQY

cdr3_length: 14
v_call: TRBV2
j_call: TRBJ2-2
cdr3_aa: ASSEGSGTYTGELF

cdr3_length: 13
v_call: TRBV28
j_call: TRBJ2-1
cdr3_aa: ASTISAPLYNEQF

cdr3_length: 11
v_call: TRBV20-1
j_call: TRBJ2-5
cdr3_aa: SARREVQETQY